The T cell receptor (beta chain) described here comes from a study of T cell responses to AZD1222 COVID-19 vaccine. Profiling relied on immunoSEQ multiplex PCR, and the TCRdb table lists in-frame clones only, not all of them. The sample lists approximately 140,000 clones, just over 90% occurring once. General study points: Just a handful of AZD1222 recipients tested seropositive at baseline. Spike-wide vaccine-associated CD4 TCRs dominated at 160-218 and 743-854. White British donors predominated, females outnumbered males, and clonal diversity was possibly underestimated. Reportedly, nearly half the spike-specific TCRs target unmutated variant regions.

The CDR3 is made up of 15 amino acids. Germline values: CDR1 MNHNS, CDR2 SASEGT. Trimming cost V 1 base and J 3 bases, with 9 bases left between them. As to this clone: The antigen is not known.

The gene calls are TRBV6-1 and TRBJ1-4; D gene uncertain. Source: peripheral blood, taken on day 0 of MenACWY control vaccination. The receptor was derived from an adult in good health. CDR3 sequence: CASSEVGRANEKLFF. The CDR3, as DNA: TGTGCCAGCAGTGAAGTGGGTCGGGCTAATGAAAAACTGTTTTTT.